The 20 T cell receptor beta chains listed next were all sequenced from one sample in a study of blood T cell repertoires in COVID-19. TCRdb's copy holds only in-frame clones and misses some; the assay was immunoSEQ multiplex PCR. The table shows around 150,000 clones, with about four fifths occurring only once. Sequencing was done on a sample of PBMCs or T cells enriched from blood (not recorded which). These receptors were obtained from a woman in her fifties or sixties who had recovered from COVID-19.

The rearrangement links TRBV24-1 to TRBJ2-1; 11 bases are a match to TRBD2. V was pared by 5 bases and J by 4 bases, with 3 bases of the junction left unmatched. Germline V gene data show CDR1 as KGHDR and CDR2 as SFDVKD. This CDR3 has 15 residues. CDR3 sequence: CATSGLAGGYNEQFF. The CDR3 nucleotides read TGTGCCACCAGTGGTCTAGCGGGGGGATACAATGAGCAGTTCTTC.

This sequence joins TRBV9 and TRBJ1-2; 7 bases fit TRBD1. The V gene's germline CDR1 is SGDLS and CDR2 YYNGEE. The V and J ends lost 4 bases and 8 bases, in that order; junction bases with no gene match: 8. The CDR3 has 13 residues. DNA of the CDR3: TGTGCCAGCAGCCCGGGACAGTCAAAGGGCTACACCTTC. Protein product: CASSPGQSKGYTF. The full variable domain, rest sourced from reference TRBV9 and TRBJ1-2, is DSGVTQTPKHLITATGQRVTLRCSPRSGDLSVYWYQQSLDQGLQFLIQYYNGEERAKGNILERFSAQQFPDLHSELNLSSLELGDSALYFCASSPGQSKGYTFGSGTRLTVV.

This clone was counted once. V and J are TRBV5-1 and TRBJ1-4; perhaps TRBD1 as D (5 bases). V lost 0 bases and J 6 bases, leaving 12 bases between the germline ends. Germline V lookup: CDR1 SGHRS, CDR2 YFSETQ. The CDR3 is 15 amino acids. The CDR3 sequence: CASSLVPDIDEKLFF. CDR3 nucleotide sequence: TGCGCCAGCAGCTTGGTTCCGGACATAGATGAAAAACTGTTTTTT. Together with reference TRBV5-1 and TRBJ1-4, the CDR3 gives the full variable domain: KAGVTQTPRYLIKTRGQQVTLSCSPISGHRSVSWYQQTPGQGLQFLFEYFSETQRNKGNFPGRFSGRQFSNSRSEMNVSTLELGDSALYLCASSLVPDIDEKLFFGSGTQLSVL.

The chain is built from TRBV7-2 and TRBJ1-3; the D is unclear. The length of the CDR3 is 14 residues. The germline V gene has CDR1 SGHTA and CDR2 FQGNSA. V lost 0 bases and J lost 4, with 7 bases in between. CDR3 DNA: TGTGCCAGCAGCTTAGCAACAAGAGGAAACACCATATATTTT. The encoded protein is CASSLATRGNTIYF.

The CDR3 coding sequence is TGTGCCTGGATTAGGGGGCGGTCCACTGAAGCTTTCTTT. Protein: CAWIRGRSTEAFF. This chain joins TRBV30 and TRBJ1-1; 7 nucleotides align to TRBD1. Germline V gene sequence: CDR1 GTSNPN, CDR2 SVGIG (reference sequence). This CDR3 comprises 13 residues. V lost 4 bases to trimming and J lost 4 bases; unmatched junction nucleotides: 6. Complete variable domain (other parts from reference TRBV30 and TRBJ1-1): SQTIHQWPATLVQPVGSPLSLECTVEGTSNPNLYWYRQAAGRGLQLLFYSVGIGQISSEVPQNLSASRPQDRQFILSSKKLLLSDSGFYLCAWIRGRSTEAFFGQGTRLTVV.

This chain uses TRBV11-2 with TRBJ1-4, with 7 bases matching TRBD1. The CDR3 is made up of 12 amino acids. V gave up 6 bases and J gave up 11 bases; unmatched junction bases: 6. CDR1 is SGHAT and CDR2 is FQNNGV in the germline V gene. CDR3 sequence (DNA): TGTGCCAGCAGTAGGACAGGCGGGAAACTGTTTTTT. This codes for CASSRTGGKLFF.

This clone was recorded only once. The chain links TRBV3-1 (or the pseudogene TRBV3-2) to TRBJ2-2; D is unresolved. Germline values: CDR1 LGHDT, CDR2 YNNKEL (reference sequence). The length of the CDR3 is 14 residues. Trimming shortened V by 7 bases and J by 0 bases, and 9 bases separated the two germline ends. The CDR3 nucleotides read TGTGCCAGCACCTTGCGGTCGAACACCGGGGAGCTGTTTTTT. Translated: CASTLRSNTGELFF.

V gene TRBV29-1 combines with J gene TRBJ2-1; 13 bases align to TRBD2. This CDR3 spans 12 amino acids. Per germline, CDR1 SQVTM and CDR2 ANQGSEA. For the CDR3, the DNA is TGCAGTGGGACTAGCGGGAACAATGAGCAGTTCTTC. It codes for CSGTSGNNEQFF.

This chain connects TRBV2 to TRBJ1-3; 7 bases agree with TRBD1. The CDR3 has 16 residues. V trimming: 6 bases; J trimming: 0 bases; junction bases outside the gene matches: 8. Germline loops: CDR1 SNHLY, CDR2 FYNNEI. This CDR3 reads CASSADRANSGNTIYF. The CDR3 DNA reads TGTGCCAGCAGCGCAGACAGGGCCAACTCTGGAAACACCATATATTTT.

This clone appeared once. CDR3 nucleotides: TGTGCCAGTAGTATAGTGACAGGGTCTAGAAATGAGCAGTTCTTC. It yields the protein CASSIVTGSRNEQFF. This rearrangement joins TRBV19 to TRBJ2-1; 7 bases fit TRBD1. The CDR3 consists of 15 residues. Per the germline V gene, CDR1 is LNHDA and CDR2 is SQIVND (reference sequence). Trimming cost V 1 base and J 7 bases; bases outside gene matches: 7. Variable domain in full (rest from reference TRBV19 and TRBJ2-1): DGGITQSPKYLFRKEGQNVTLSCEQNLNHDAMYWYRQDPGQGLRLIYYSQIVNDFQKGDIAEGYSVSREKKESFPLTVTSAQKNPTAFYLCASSIVTGSRNEQFFGPGTRLTVL.

This rearrangement joins TRBV7-2 to TRBJ2-5; TRBD2 matches 8 bases. This CDR3 is 14 amino acids long. Trimming removed 8 bases from V and 5 bases from J; junction bases left unmatched: 10. Germline values: CDR1 SGHTA, CDR2 FQGNSA. The CDR3 nucleotides are TGTGCCAGCGGAACGGGGGGGCCGGGGGAGACCCAGTACTTC. It encodes CASGTGGPGETQYF. The whole variable domain, remainder taken from reference TRBV7-2 and TRBJ2-5, is GAGVSQSPSNKVTEKGKDVELRCDPISGHTALYWYRQSLGQGLEFLIYFQGNSAPDKSGLPSDRFSAERTGGSVSTLTIQRTQQEDSAVYLCASGTGGPGETQYFGPGTRLLVL.

The chain uses TRBV7-9 and TRBJ1-1; the D gene is possibly TRBD1 (5 bases). In germline, CDR1 is SEHNR, CDR2 FQNEAQ (reference sequence). This CDR3 region has 14 residues. The germline V and J ends were trimmed by 5 bases and 6 bases, with 16 bases remaining between them. The CDR3 protein is CASSLRVGAPEAFF. CDR3 DNA: TGTGCCAGCAGCCTCAGGGTTGGGGCCCCTGAAGCTTTCTTT.

The J gene is TRBJ1-1, the V gene TRBV6-1, with D perhaps TRBD1 (6 bases). The germline CDR1 and CDR2 sequences are MNHNS and SASEGT. The CDR3 has 14 amino acids. The V end lost 2 bases, the J end lost 1 base, and 8 bases lay between the germline ends. The CDR3 region has the DNA TGTGCCAGCAGTGAAAACAGGGAGAACACTGAAGCTTTCTTT. Translating gives CASSENRENTEAFF.

This clone was counted between two and nine times. V gene TRBV21-1 combines with J gene TRBJ1-5. TRBV21-1 is given as a pseudogene. This CDR3 is built from 12 residues. The CDR3 nucleotides are TGTGCCAGCAGCAAGGGAGGACAGCCCCAGCATTTT. It encodes CASSKGGQPQHF.

This clone was observed at least ten times. The gene calls are TRBV3-1 (or the pseudogene TRBV3-2) and TRBJ2-7; TRBD1 might be the D (5 bases). The germline V gene has CDR1 LGHDT and CDR2 YNNKEL (reference sequence). The CDR3 has 11 residues. V lost 4 bases and J 6 bases, leaving 7 bases between the germline ends. CDR3 coding DNA: TGTGCCAGCAGCCGGGGCGGCGAGCAGTACTTC. Translation: CASSRGGEQYF.

The V gene is TRBV24-1, the J gene TRBJ2-3; 8 bases fit TRBD1. The CDR3 contains 16 residues. In germline, CDR1 is KGHDR, CDR2 SFDVKD. V gave up 4 bases and J gave up 2 bases; unmatched junction bases: 7. CDR3 residues: CATSDRGQGFTDTQYF. The CDR3 DNA follows: TGTGCCACCAGTGACCGAGGACAGGGTTTCACAGATACGCAGTATTTT.

The V gene is TRBV6-2 or TRBV6-3, the J gene TRBJ2-7; possibly TRBD2 for D (6 bases). Between the trimmed V and J ends, which lost 6 bases and 4 bases, there was a span of 16 bases. CDR1 and CDR2 (germline): MNHEY, SVGEGT. This CDR3 is 14 amino acids long. The CDR3: CASSPIVRGYEQYF. The CDR3 bases are TGTGCCAGCAGCCCAATCGTGCGGGGTTACGAGCAGTACTTC.

The chain links TRBV10-3 to TRBJ2-2; 9 bases are a match to TRBD1. Germline CDR1 reads ENHRY; CDR2 reads SYGVKD. J lost 6 bases, V lost 2 bases, and 1 base had no gene match. CDR3 length equals 14 residues. The CDR3 loop is CAISETGGAGELFF. The CDR3 coding sequence is TGTGCCATCAGTGAGACAGGGGGCGCCGGGGAGCTGTTTTTT.

This chain uses TRBV29-1 with TRBJ1-1; a weak D match, TRBD1 (6 bases). Between the trimmed V and J ends, which lost 1 base and 5 bases, there was a span of 11 bases. This CDR3 comprises 13 residues. Germline-derived CDR1 and CDR2 are SQVTM and ANQGSEA. CDR3 in amino acids: CSVEGAGATEAFF. DNA for the CDR3: TGCAGCGTTGAAGGGGCGGGGGCAACTGAAGCTTTCTTT.

This clone was counted a few times. J is TRBJ1-5 and V is TRBV5-1; D might be TRBD1 (5 bases). The CDR3 consists of 14 residues. The germline V and J ends were trimmed by 1 base and 5 bases, with 10 bases remaining between them. Germline CDR1 reads SGHRS; CDR2 reads YFSETQ. CDR3 amino acids: CASSLTGDDQPQHF. The CDR3 DNA sequence: TGCGCCAGCAGCTTGACGGGGGACGATCAGCCCCAGCATTTT.